This T cell receptor beta chain emerged from a study of T cell repertoires in cytomegalovirus infection. This clonotype was seen only a few times. Its antigen is not identified. TCRdb re-called the reads with MiXCR, one entry per CDR3 protein. Of hundreds of thousands of distinct CDR3 sequences detected, about 33% appear once; the ten largest clones hold around a sixth. The CDR3 extends over 12 amino acids. V dropped 6 bases and J dropped 2 bases, with 7 bases sitting between them. The TCR sequence derives from a human donor in good health (CMV status not recorded). Some clones in this sample may be carry-over from other donors' samples. This sequence joins TRBV12-3 or TRBV12-4 and TRBJ1-2; maybe TRBD1 (5 bases). The material sequenced was cultured PBMCs, taken from culture after CMV antigen stimulation. CDR3 in amino acids: CASSRQNYGYTF. The DNA for the CDR3 is TGTGCCAGCAGCAGACAGAACTATGGCTACACCTTC.